The next 10 T cell receptor beta chains were all read from a single sample in a study of blood T cell repertoires in COVID-19. Profiled with immunoSEQ multiplex PCR; TCRdb holds only in-frame clones, not every one. This sample has 140,000 to 150,000 clones, with roughly 88% found just once. Sequenced material: peripheral blood. The receptors were gathered from a man aged 55 to 70 with active or convalescent COVID-19.

J is TRBJ2-2 and V is TRBV10-1, with TRBD1 identical over 8 bases. The trim removed 5 bases at V and 4 bases at J, leaving 6 bases unmatched. The CDR3 length is 15 residues. The germline CDR1 and CDR2 sequences are WNHNN and SYGVQD (reference sequence). The CDR3 is CASSRTGSGTGELFF. DNA of the CDR3: TGCGCCAGCAGTAGGACAGGGAGTGGCACCGGGGAGCTGTTTTTT.

This clone was seen only once. The CDR3 bases are TGTGCCAGCAGCTCCTTAGACAGGGGCACTGAAGCTTTCTTT. This gives the protein CASSSLDRGTEAFF. V is TRBV11-3 and J is TRBJ1-1, with 8 positions matching TRBD1. Unmatched junction bases numbered 5, after V lost 4 bases and J lost 4 bases. This CDR3 comprises 14 residues. Germline CDR1 is SGHNT and CDR2 is YENEEA. Full variable domain (missing parts from reference TRBV11-3 and TRBJ1-1): EAGVVQSPRYKIIEKKQPVAFWCNPISGHNTLYWYLQNLGQGPELLIRYENEEAVDDSQLPKDRFSAERLKGVDSTLKIQPAELGDSAVYLCASSSLDRGTEAFFGQGTRLTVV.

The chain uses TRBV28 and TRBJ1-4, with TRBD1 identical over 8 bases. Germline values: CDR1 MDHEN, CDR2 SYDVKM. The CDR3 has 13 residues. V lost 5 bases, J lost 10 bases, and 6 bases stayed unmatched. The CDR3 sequence: CASSALQGVKLFF. CDR3 nucleotides: TGTGCCAGCAGTGCCCTACAGGGGGTAAAACTGTTTTTT.

The chain joins TRBV6-2 or TRBV6-3 to TRBJ2-5, with 9 bases lining up with TRBD1. After removal of 2 bases from V and 5 bases from J, the junction contained 6 bases not matched to a gene. The germline V gene has CDR1 MNHEY and CDR2 SVGEGT. The CDR3 loop spans 15 amino acids. As DNA, the CDR3 is TGTGCCAGCAGTTACCGCTTGGGACAGGGTGAGACCCAGTACTTC. Translating it yields CASSYRLGQGETQYF.

The V and J genes are TRBV29-1 and TRBJ2-1, with a possible D match to TRBD1 (5 bases). In germline, CDR1 is SQVTM, CDR2 ANQGSEA. Trimming removed 0 bases at V and 2 bases at J, with 11 bases between. This CDR3 is built from 15 residues. The CDR3 loop is CSVEDQGRAYNEQFF. The CDR3 DNA reads as TGCAGCGTTGAAGATCAAGGCAGGGCCTACAATGAGCAGTTCTTC.

The chain is built from TRBV7-2 and TRBJ1-2; D is undetermined. The V gene's germline CDR1 is SGHTA and CDR2 FQGNSA. The V end was cut by 1 base, the J end by 4 bases, with 4 bases between. There are 12 residues in the CDR3. The CDR3: CASSLDGYGYTF. CDR3 DNA sequence: TGTGCCAGCAGCTTAGACGGCTATGGCTACACCTTC. The entire variable domain, with the rest obtained from reference TRBV7-2 and TRBJ1-2, is as follows: GAGVSQSPSNKVTEKGKDVELRCDPISGHTALYWYRQSLGQGLEFLIYFQGNSAPDKSGLPSDRFSAERTGGSVSTLTIQRTQQEDSAVYLCASSLDGYGYTFGSGTRLTVV.

The chain has TRBV18 and TRBJ1-4, with a tentative D call TRBD1 (5 bases). V lost 2 bases and J lost 5, with 12 bases in between. Germline values: CDR1 KGHSH, CDR2 LQKENI. CDR3 length: 15 residues. CDR3 nucleotides: TGTGCCAGCTCACCAAGTCGGGGGTTAAATGAAAAACTGTTTTTT. The encoded protein is CASSPSRGLNEKLFF.

J is TRBJ1-1 and V is TRBV7-9; TRBD1 is a possible D gene (6 bases). V shed 2 bases and J shed 10 bases, with 17 bases lying between them. The CDR3 has 14 amino acids. CDR1 and CDR2 (germline): SEHNR, FQNEAQ (reference sequence). Written as DNA, the CDR3 is TGTGCCAGCAGCTTATGGTCGACAGGTGTAGGAGCTTTCTTT. Its translation is CASSLWSTGVGAFF.

This clone was seen once. CDR3 DNA sequence: TGTGCCAGTAGTGGGGCTAGCGGGCGGAATGAGCAGTTCTTC. Translation gives CASSGASGRNEQFF. The chain joins TRBV19 to TRBJ2-1; TRBD2 matches at 8 bases. The CDR3 is made up of 14 amino acids. Germline V gene sequence: CDR1 LNHDA, CDR2 SQIVND (reference sequence). Trimming took 5 bases from V and 7 from J; bases not matched to a gene: 7.

The chain combines TRBV24-1 with TRBJ1-1; TRBD1 agrees at 8 bases. Trimming removed 10 bases from V and 5 bases from J; junction bases left unmatched: 14. In germline, CDR1 is KGHDR, CDR2 SFDVKD. The CDR3 is 15 amino acids. The CDR3 protein is CATQNAGGGATEAFF. The CDR3 nucleotides are TGTGCCACACAAAACGCAGGGGGCGGGGCTACTGAAGCTTTCTTT.